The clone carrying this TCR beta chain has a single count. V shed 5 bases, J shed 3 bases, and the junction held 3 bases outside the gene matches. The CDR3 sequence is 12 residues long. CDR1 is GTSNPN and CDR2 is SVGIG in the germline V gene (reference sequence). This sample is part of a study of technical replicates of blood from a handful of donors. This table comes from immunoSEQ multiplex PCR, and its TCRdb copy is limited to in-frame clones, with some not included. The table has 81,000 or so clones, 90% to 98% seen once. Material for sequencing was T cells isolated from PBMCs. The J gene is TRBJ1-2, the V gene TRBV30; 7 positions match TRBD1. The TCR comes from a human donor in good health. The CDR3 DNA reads TGTGCCTGGGTGCAGGGGGACTATGGCTACACCTTC. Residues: CAWVQGDYGYTF.